Listed here is a single T cell receptor beta chain. What it recognizes is unknown. This sample is part of a study of vaccination effects on CD4 cells after COVID-19. Study context: Everyone in the study got two shots of either the BNT162b2 or mRNA-1273 vaccine. General study points: Vaccine- and infection-induced clones showed marked clonal contraction late following vaccination.

Data came from immunoSEQ multiplex PCR; TCRdb stores just in-frame clones and leaves some out. The sample includes about 43,000 clones, about 80% seen only once; the top ten take roughly 10%. Deletions cut 5 bases from V and 0 bases from J, with 13 bases between. This CDR3 has 15 amino acids. Germline values: CDR1 WNHNN, CDR2 SYGVQD (reference sequence). Ahead of sequencing, the ViraFEST assay grew antigen-specific CD4+ T cells using viral peptide pools. Scientists isolated CD4+ T cells after a roughly ten-day culture period ended. Among the vaccine recipients, none had a prior SARS-CoV-2 infection, and nucleocapsid antibodies were negative. Wells each received some 2.2 million PBMC, cultured with about 10 IU/ml IL-2 and 10 ug/ml peptides. In the cultures, half the medium was exchanged for IL-2 medium on days 3 and 7.

The sequencing used CD4+ T cells from PBMCs cultured with SARS-CoV-2 spike peptides, collected before COVID-19 vaccination. The sequence was obtained from a human donor who received a COVID-19 vaccine. The V call is TRBV10-1, the J call TRBJ1-1; D is uncertain. This CDR3 is CASSPYRKVNTEAFF. CDR3 DNA sequence: TGCGCCAGCAGTCCTTACCGGAAGGTGAACACTGAAGCTTTCTTT.